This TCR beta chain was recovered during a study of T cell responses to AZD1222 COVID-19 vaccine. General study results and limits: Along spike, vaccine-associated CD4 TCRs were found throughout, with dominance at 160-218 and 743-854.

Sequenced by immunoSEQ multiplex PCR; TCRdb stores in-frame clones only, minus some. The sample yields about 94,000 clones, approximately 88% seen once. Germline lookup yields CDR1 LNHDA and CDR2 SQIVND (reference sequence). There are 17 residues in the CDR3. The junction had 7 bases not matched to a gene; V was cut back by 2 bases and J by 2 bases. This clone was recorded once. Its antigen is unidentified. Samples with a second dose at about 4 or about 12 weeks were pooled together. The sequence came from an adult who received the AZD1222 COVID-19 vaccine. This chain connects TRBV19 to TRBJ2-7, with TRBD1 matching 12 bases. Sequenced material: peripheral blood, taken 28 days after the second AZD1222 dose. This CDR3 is CASSISGQGAGTYEQYF. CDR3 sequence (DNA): TGTGCCAGTAGTATATCGGGACAGGGGGCCGGAACCTACGAGCAGTACTTC.